The clone carrying this TCR beta chain is categorized as medium-sized. CDR1 MRHNA and CDR2 SNTAGT come from the germline V gene. The CDR3 extends over 14 amino acids. V dropped 6 bases and J dropped 3; count of bases not matched to a gene: 6. This sample stems from a study of T-cell memory formation after mild COVID-19. TCRdb re-called the 5' RACE reads with MiXCR, one entry per CDR3 protein. Seen here are around 340,000 distinct CDR3 sequences, 12% to 15% observed once, and the top ten hold 20% to 25%. The sequence was collected from a man aged 18 to 30 who had mild COVID-19 (a few samples of this study predate the infection). Cell type and time point are not known. The specimen sequenced was PBMCs or a T cell subset sorted from them (not recorded which). The chain recombines TRBV6-4 with TRBJ2-3; 7 bases are a match to TRBD1. Here the CDR3 reads CASSPGQATDTQYF. CDR3 nucleotide sequence: TGTGCCAGCAGCCCTGGACAGGCAACAGATACGCAGTATTTT.